This TCR beta chain was identified during a study of type 1 regulatory T cells. Looking at the study overall: T-allo10 is an in vitro-generated, Tr1-enriched CD4 T cell product specific for alloantigen. Study-level results: Tr1 cells had a more restricted TCR repertoire than non-Tr1 cells.

TCRdb fed the reads into MiXCR, producing one record per CDR3 protein. Of tens of thousands of distinct CDR3 sequences listed, more than 20% are singletons. Worth noting for this clonotype: No antigen is known for it.

This CDR3 region has 12 residues. The V end was cut by 3 bases, the J end by 4 bases, with 8 bases between. Germline values: CDR1 DFQATT, CDR2 SNEGSKA (reference sequence). The source is a human donor in good health. Sequenced sample: cultured type 1 regulatory T (Tr1) cells, either the whole culture or a sorted fraction (not recorded which). The V call is TRBV20-1, the J call TRBJ2-3; the D is unclear. The CDR3 sequence is CSARWAPDTQYF. The DNA for the CDR3 is TGCAGTGCTAGGTGGGCGCCAGATACGCAGTATTTT.